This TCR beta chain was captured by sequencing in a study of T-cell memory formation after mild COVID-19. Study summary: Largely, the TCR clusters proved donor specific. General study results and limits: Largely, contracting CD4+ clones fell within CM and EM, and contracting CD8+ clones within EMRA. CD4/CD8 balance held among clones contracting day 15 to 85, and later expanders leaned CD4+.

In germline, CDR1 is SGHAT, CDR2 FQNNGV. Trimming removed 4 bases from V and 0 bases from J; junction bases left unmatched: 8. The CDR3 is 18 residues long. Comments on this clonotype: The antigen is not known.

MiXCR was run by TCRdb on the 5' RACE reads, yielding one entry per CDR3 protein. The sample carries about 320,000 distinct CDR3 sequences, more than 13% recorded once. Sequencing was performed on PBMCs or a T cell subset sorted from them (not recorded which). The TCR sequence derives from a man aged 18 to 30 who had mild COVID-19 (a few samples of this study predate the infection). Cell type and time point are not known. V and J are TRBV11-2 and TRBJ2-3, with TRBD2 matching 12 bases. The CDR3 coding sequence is TGTGCCAGCAGCTCATCCCTCCTAGCGGGGGGGAGCACAGATACGCAGTATTTT. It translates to CASSSSLLAGGSTDTQYF. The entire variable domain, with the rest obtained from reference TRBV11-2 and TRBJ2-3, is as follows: EAGVAQSPRYKIIEKRQSVAFWCNPISGHATLYWYQQILGQGPKLLIQFQNNGVVDDSQLPKDRFSAERLKGVDSTLKIQPAKLEDSAVYLCASSSSLLAGGSTDTQYFGPGTRLTVL.